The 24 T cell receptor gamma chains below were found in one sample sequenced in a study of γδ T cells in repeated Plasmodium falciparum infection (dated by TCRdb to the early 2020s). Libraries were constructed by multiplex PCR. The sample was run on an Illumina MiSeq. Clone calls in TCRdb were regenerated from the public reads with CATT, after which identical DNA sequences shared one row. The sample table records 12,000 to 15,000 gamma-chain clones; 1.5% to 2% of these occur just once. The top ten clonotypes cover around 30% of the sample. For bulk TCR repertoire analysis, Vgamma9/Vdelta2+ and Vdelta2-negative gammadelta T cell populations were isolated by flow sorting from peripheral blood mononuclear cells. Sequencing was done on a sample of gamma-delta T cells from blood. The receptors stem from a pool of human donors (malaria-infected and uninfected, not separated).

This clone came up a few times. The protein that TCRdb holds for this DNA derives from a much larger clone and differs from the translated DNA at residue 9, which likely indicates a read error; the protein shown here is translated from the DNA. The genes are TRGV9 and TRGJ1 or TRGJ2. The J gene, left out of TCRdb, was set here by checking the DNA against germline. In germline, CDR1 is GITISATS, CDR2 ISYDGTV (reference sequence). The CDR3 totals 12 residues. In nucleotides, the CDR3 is TGTGCCTTGTGGAGGAATTATTATGAGAAACTCTTT. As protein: CALWRNYYEKLF.

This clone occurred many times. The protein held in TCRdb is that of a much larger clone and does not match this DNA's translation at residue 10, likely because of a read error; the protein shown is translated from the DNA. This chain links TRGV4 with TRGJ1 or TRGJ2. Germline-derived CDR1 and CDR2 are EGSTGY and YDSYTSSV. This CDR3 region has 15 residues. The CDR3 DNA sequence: TGTGCCACCTGGGACCCTCATGCAAATTGTTATAAGAAACTCTTT. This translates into CATWDPHANCYKKLF.

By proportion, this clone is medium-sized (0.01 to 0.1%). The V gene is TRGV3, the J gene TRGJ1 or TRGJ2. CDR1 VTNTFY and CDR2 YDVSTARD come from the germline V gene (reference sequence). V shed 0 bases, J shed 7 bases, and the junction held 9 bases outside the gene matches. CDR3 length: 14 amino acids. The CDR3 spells CATWDRLLGYKKLF. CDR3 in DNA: TGTGCCACCTGGGACAGGCTTCTAGGATATAAGAAACTCTTT.

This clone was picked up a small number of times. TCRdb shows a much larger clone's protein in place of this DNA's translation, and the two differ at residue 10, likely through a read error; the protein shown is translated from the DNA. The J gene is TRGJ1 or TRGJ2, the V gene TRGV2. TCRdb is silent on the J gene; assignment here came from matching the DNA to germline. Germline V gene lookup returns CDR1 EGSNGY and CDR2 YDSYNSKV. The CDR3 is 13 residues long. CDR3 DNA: TGTGCCACCTGGGACGCTCGGGGTTATAGGAAACTCTTT. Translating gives CATWDARGYRKLF.

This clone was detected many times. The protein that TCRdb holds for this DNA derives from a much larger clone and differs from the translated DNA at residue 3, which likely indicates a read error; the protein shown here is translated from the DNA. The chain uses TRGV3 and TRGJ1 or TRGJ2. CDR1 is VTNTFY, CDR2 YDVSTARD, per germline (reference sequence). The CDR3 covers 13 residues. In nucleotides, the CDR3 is TGTGCCCCCTGGGACACCAATTATTATAAGAAACTCTTT. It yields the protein CAPWDTNYYKKLF.

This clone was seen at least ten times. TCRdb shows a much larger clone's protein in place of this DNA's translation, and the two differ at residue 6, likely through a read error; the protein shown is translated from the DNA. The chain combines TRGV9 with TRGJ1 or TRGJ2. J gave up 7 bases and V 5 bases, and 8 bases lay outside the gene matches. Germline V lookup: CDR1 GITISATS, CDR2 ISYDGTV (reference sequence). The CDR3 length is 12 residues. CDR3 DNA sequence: TGTGCCTTGTGGGCCGACCGATATAAGAAACTCTTT. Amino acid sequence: CALWADRYKKLF.

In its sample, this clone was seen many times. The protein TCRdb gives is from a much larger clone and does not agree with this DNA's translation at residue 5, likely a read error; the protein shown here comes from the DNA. The CDR3 DNA follows: TGTGCCTTGTGGTCCCCCTATTATTATAAGAAACTCTTT. It specifies CALWSPYYYKKLF. The chain is built from TRGV9 and TRGJ1 or TRGJ2. TCRdb carries no J gene annotation; the J gene was assigned here by matching the DNA with germline. Germline CDR1 and CDR2: GITISATS and ISYDGTV (reference sequence). V lost 6 bases to trimming and J lost 2 bases; unmatched junction nucleotides: 7. This CDR3 has 13 residues.

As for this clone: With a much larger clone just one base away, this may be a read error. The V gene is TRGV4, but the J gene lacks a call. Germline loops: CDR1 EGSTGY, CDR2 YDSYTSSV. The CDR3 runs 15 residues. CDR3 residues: CATWDGSFSYYKRLF. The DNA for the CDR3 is TGTGCCACCTGGGATGGCTCCTTCTCTTATTATAAGAGACTCTTT.

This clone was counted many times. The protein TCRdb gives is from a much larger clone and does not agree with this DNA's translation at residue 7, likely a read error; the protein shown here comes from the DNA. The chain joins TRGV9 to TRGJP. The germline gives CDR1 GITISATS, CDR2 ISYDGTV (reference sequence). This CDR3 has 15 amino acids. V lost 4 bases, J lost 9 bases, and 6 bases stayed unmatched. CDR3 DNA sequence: TGTGCCTTGTGGGAACGAGGGTTGGGCAAAAAAATCAAGGTATTT. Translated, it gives CALWERGLGKKIKVF.

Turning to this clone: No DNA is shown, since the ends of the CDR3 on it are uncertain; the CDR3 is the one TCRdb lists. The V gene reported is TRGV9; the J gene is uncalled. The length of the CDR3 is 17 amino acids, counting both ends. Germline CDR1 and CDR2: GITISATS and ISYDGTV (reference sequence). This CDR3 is CALWEVRSNSLAVEQHF.

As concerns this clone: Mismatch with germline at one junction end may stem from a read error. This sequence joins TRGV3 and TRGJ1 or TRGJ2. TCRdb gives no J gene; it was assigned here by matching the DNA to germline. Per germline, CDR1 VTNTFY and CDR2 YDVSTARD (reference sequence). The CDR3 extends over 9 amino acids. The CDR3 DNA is TGCTCTGGCATTTATAAGAAACTCTTT. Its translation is CSGIYKKLF.

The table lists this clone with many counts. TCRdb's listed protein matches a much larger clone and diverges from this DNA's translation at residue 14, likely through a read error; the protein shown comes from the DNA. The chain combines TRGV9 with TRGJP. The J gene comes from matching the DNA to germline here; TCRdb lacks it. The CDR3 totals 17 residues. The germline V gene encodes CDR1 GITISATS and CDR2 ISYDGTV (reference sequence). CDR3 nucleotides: TGTGCCTTGTGGGAGGTCCCAAAAGAGTTGGGCAAAAAAACCAAGGTATTT. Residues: CALWEVPKELGKKTKVF.

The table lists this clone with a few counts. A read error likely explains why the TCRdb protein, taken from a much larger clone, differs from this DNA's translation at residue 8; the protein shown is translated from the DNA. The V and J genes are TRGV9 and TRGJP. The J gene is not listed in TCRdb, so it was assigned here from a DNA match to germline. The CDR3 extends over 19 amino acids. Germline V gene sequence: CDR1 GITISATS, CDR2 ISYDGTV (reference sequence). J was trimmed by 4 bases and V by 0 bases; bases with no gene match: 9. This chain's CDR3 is CALWEVHHPQELGKKIKVF. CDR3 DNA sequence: TGTGCCTTGTGGGAGGTGCATCACCCTCAAGAGTTGGGCAAAAAAATCAAGGTATTT.

In DNA form, the CDR3 reads TGTGCCACCTGGGACAGGCTTGAGAAACTCTTGGCAGTGGAACAACACTTGTTGTCACAGGTAAGTATCGGAAGAATACAACATTTC. Translation gives CATWDRLEKLLAVEQHLLSQVSIGRIQHF. The V gene was identified as TRGV3, while no J gene was called. The V gene's germline CDR1 is VTNTFY and CDR2 YDVSTARD (reference sequence). This CDR3 is built from 29 residues.

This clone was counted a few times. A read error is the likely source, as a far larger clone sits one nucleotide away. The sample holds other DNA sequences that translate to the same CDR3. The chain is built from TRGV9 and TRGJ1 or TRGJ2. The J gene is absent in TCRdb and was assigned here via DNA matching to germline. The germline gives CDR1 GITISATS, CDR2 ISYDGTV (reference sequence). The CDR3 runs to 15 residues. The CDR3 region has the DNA TGTGCCTTATGGGAACGACGGAAGGTATATTATAAGAAACTCTTT. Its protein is CALWERRKVYYKKLF.

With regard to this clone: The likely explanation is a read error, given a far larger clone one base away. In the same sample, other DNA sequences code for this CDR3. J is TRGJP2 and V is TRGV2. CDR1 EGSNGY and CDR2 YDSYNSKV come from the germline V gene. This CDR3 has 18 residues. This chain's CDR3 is CATWDGLGINSSDWIKTF. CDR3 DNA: TGTGCCACCTGGGACGGGCTCGGAATAAATAGCAGTGATTGGATCAAGACGTTT.

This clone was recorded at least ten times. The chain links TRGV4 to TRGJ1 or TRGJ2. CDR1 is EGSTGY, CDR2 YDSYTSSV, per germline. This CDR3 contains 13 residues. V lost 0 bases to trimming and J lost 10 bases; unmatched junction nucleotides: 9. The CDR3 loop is CATWDGPLLKKLF. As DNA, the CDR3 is TGTGCCACCTGGGATGGGCCATTGTTGAAGAAACTCTTT.

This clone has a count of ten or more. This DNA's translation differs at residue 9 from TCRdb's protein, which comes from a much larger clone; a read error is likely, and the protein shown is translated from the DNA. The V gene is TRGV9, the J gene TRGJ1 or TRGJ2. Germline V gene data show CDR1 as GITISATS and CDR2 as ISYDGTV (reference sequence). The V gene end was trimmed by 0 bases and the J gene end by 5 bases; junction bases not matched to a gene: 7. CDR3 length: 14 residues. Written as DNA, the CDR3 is TGTGCCTTGTGGGAGGTGGGACCCCATTATAAGAAACTCTTT. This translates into CALWEVGPHYKKLF.

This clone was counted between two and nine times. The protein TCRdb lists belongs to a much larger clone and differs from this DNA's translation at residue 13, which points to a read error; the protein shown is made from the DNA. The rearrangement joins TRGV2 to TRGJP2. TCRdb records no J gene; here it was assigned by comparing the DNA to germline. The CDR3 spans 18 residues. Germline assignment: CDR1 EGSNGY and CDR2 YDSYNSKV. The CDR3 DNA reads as TGTGCCACCTGGGACGGGCTCGGAATAAATAGTAGTGTTTGGATCAAGACGTTT. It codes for CATWDGLGINSSVWIKTF.

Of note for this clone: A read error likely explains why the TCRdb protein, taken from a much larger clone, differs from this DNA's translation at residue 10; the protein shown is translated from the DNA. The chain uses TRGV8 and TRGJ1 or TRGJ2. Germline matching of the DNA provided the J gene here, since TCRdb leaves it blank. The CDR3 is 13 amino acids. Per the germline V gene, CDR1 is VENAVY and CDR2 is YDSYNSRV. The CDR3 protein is CATWNPPGYRKLF. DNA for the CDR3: TGTGCCACCTGGAACCCCCCCGGTTATAGGAAACTCTTT.

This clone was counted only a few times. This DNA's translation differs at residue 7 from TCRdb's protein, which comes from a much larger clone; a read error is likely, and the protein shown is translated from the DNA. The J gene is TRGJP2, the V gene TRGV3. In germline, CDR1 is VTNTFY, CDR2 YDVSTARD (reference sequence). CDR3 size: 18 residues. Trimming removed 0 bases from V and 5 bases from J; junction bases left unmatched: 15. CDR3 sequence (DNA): TGTGCCACCTGGGACAGGACATTAGGCCCCTGGAGTGATTGGATCAAGACGTTT. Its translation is CATWDRTLGPWSDWIKTF.

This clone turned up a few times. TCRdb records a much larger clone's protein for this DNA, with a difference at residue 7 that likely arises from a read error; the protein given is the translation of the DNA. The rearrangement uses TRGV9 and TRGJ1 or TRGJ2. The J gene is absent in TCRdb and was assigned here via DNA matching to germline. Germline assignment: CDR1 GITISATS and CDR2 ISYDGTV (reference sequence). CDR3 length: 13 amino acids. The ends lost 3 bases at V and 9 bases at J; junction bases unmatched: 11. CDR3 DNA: TGTGCCTTGTGGGAGTTTAAGCGACTTAAGAAACTCTTT. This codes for CALWEFKRLKKLF.

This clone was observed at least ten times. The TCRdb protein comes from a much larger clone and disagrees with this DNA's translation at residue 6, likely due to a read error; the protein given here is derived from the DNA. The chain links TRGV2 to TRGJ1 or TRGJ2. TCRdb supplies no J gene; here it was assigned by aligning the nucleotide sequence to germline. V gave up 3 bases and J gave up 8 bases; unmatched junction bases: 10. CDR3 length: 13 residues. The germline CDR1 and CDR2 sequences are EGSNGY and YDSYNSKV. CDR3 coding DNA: TGTGCCACCTGGGACAGGCCTCGCCATAAGAAACTCTTT. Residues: CATWDRPRHKKLF.

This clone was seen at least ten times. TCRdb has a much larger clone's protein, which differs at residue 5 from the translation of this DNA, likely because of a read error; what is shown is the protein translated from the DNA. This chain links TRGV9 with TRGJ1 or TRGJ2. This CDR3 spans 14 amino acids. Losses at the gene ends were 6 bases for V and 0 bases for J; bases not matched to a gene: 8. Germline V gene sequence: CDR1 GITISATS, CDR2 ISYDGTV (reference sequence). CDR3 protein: CALWCDSNYYKKLF. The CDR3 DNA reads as TGTGCCTTGTGGTGCGATTCGAATTATTATAAGAAACTCTTT.